A single sample is the source of the 31 T cell receptor beta chains below, sequenced in a study of beta chain features in type 1 diabetes. Notes on the study in general: For Type 1 diabetes patients, all four CD4+ subsets carried TCRB CDR3s that were moderately but significantly shorter.

The entirety of the isolated RNA underwent reverse transcription, so expressed TCRB transcripts were sequenced. Assay used: immunoSEQ multiplex PCR; TCRdb lists only in-frame clones, some missing. Among almost 350,000 clones, approximately 9.9% were seen once, and the ten largest hold 0.9% to 1.1%. These receptors have no identified antigens. Sequencing was performed on central memory CD4+ T cells from blood. These receptors were taken from a man aged 25-45 years with type 1 diabetes.

The chain is built from TRBV7-2 and TRBJ2-1; TRBD2 agrees at 9 bases. V shed 1 base, J shed 2 bases, and the junction held 0 bases outside the gene matches. This CDR3 spans 15 amino acids. The V gene's germline CDR1 is SGHTA and CDR2 FQGNSA. The CDR3 loop is CASSLGTSAYNEQFF. The CDR3 region has the DNA TGTGCCAGCAGCTTAGGGACTAGCGCCTACAATGAGCAGTTCTTC.

The sample holds a few counts of this clone. The V call is TRBV7-9, the J call TRBJ1-2; TRBD1 matches 10 bases. Trimming cost V 2 bases and J 7 bases; bases outside gene matches: 10. The V gene's germline CDR1 is SEHNR and CDR2 FQNEAQ (reference sequence). The CDR3 runs 16 residues. This CDR3 reads CASSLPLTGGLGGYTF. CDR3 coding DNA: TGTGCCAGCAGCTTACCTCTGACAGGGGGCTTGGGTGGCTACACCTTC.

This clone was seen at least ten times. The V call is TRBV6-5, the J call TRBJ2-7; perhaps TRBD2 as D (6 bases). This CDR3 contains 11 residues. The V gene lost 6 bases and the J gene lost 6 bases, with 9 bases spanning the gap. The V gene's germline CDR1 is MNHEY and CDR2 SVGAGI. CDR3 sequence: CASRRGGEQYF. The CDR3 nucleotides are TGTGCCAGCAGGCGGGGAGGCGAGCAGTACTTC.

This clone came up a few times. The V and J genes are TRBV11-3 and TRBJ2-3; D may be TRBD1 (6 bases). Germline V lookup: CDR1 SGHNT, CDR2 YENEEA. Trimming pared 5 bases from V and 11 bases from J, leaving 14 bases between. CDR3 size: 12 residues. The CDR3 is CASSTRQAEQYF. As DNA, the CDR3 is TGTGCCAGCAGCACCAGACAGGCGGAGCAGTATTTT.

The chain combines TRBV11-2 with TRBJ2-1, with 12 bases that match TRBD2. V lost 5 bases, J lost 8 bases, and 7 bases stayed unmatched. Germline V lookup: CDR1 SGHAT, CDR2 FQNNGV. This CDR3 comprises 15 residues. The CDR3 nucleotides are TGTGCCAGCAGCGCTCTAGCGGGGGGGCCCGATGAGCAGTTCTTC. Encoded protein: CASSALAGGPDEQFF.

This clone was seen repeatedly, ten times or more. This rearrangement joins TRBV4-3 to TRBJ1-3; D gene unclear. The V gene's germline CDR1 is LGHNA and CDR2 YSLEER. CDR3 length equals 16 residues. V was pared by 1 base and J by 9 bases, with 19 bases between. CDR3: CASSQGAGALDFTIYF. The CDR3 DNA reads as TGCGCCAGCAGCCAAGGGGCGGGTGCCCTAGACTTCACCATATATTTT.

V and J are TRBV29-1 and TRBJ1-1, with 7 bases identical to TRBD1. Looked up from germline, CDR1 is SQVTM and CDR2 is ANQGSEA. This CDR3 spans 12 amino acids. The CDR3 coding sequence is TGCAGTGCAACAGGGGTGGATACTGAAGCTTTCTTT. Its protein product is CSATGVDTEAFF.

The table lists this clone with a few counts. The chain joins TRBV30 to TRBJ1-3; perhaps TRBD1 as D (6 bases). Between the trimmed V and J ends, which lost 5 bases and 0 bases, there was a span of 14 bases. This CDR3 region has 15 residues. CDR1 GTSNPN and CDR2 SVGIG come from the germline V gene (reference sequence). CDR3 in DNA: TGTGCCTGGGACAGGCAAGACAACTCTGGAAACACCATATATTTT. It codes for CAWDRQDNSGNTIYF. The entire variable domain, with the rest obtained from reference TRBV30 and TRBJ1-3, is as follows: SQTIHQWPATLVQPVGSPLSLECTVEGTSNPNLYWYRQAAGRGLQLLFYSVGIGQISSEVPQNLSASRPQDRQFILSSKKLLLSDSGFYLCAWDRQDNSGNTIYFGEGSWLTVV.

The J gene is TRBJ1-1, the V gene TRBV29-1, with 10 bases fitting TRBD1. After removal of 8 bases from V and 8 bases from J, the junction contained 2 bases not matched to a gene. The CDR3 sequence is 10 residues long. Germline loops: CDR1 SQVTM, CDR2 ANQGSEA. CDR3 loop: CSPGQGEAFF. In DNA form, the CDR3 reads TGCAGCCCGGGACAGGGGGAAGCTTTCTTT.

The V call is TRBV4-3, the J call TRBJ1-1, with 8 bases identical to TRBD1. Germline V gene data show CDR1 as LGHNA and CDR2 as YSLEER. There are 15 residues in the CDR3. Trimming removed 3 bases from V and 7 bases from J; junction bases left unmatched: 10. The DNA of the CDR3 is TGCGCCAGCAGCCAGTCGGACAGGGAAGTCGGTGAAGCTTTCTTT. Translating it yields CASSQSDREVGEAFF.

The genes are TRBV6-5 and TRBJ2-3, with TRBD1 identical over 10 bases. The CDR3 runs 15 residues. Germline-derived CDR1 and CDR2 are MNHEY and SVGAGI. V shed 0 bases, J shed 6 bases, and the junction held 3 bases outside the gene matches. CDR3 protein: CASSYSGTGADTQYF. The CDR3 nucleotides are TGTGCCAGCAGTTACTCCGGGACAGGGGCGGATACGCAGTATTTT.

The chain has TRBV6-1 and TRBJ2-1; perhaps TRBD1 as D (5 bases). Between the trimmed V and J ends, which lost 6 bases and 0 bases, there was a span of 9 bases. The CDR3 contains 14 residues. From germline, CDR1 is MNHNS and CDR2 SASEGT. For the CDR3, the DNA is TGTGCCAGCAGGCAGGGTATCTCCTACAATGAGCAGTTCTTC. It yields the protein CASRQGISYNEQFF.

The CDR3 DNA reads as TGCAGCGTCGACCCGGGACCGACCTCCGGGGAGCTGTTTTTT. Protein product: CSVDPGPTSGELFF. The V call is TRBV29-1, the J call TRBJ2-2; possibly TRBD1 or TRBD2 for D (5 bases each). Germline V gene sequence: CDR1 SQVTM, CDR2 ANQGSEA. The CDR3 contains 14 residues. V was trimmed by 6 bases and J by 6 bases, leaving 17 bases between them.

The genes are TRBV4-3 and TRBJ2-2; D may be TRBD2 (7 bases). CDR3 length equals 13 residues. In germline, CDR1 is LGHNA, CDR2 YSLEER. V was cut by 2 bases and J by 9 bases, with 10 bases left in between. The CDR3 coding sequence is TGCGCCAGCAGCCAAAGGGGGGGCCGGGAGCTGTTTTTT. Translation: CASSQRGGRELFF.

This chain links TRBV28 with TRBJ1-2; D uncertain. This CDR3 region has 13 residues. V was clipped by 1 base and J by 6 bases, with 9 bases between them. Germline lookup yields CDR1 MDHEN and CDR2 SYDVKM. In nucleotides, the CDR3 is TGTGCCAGCAGTTTATTGACCACTGATGGCTACACCTTC. This sequence encodes CASSLLTTDGYTF.

This clone was detected a few times. This chain's CDR3 is CASSPGLAGGAYEQYF. DNA for the CDR3: TGTGCCAGCTCCCCGGGACTAGCGGGGGGAGCGTACGAGCAGTACTTC. The V and J genes are TRBV18 and TRBJ2-5, with 15 bases matching TRBD2. The better agreement between TRBJ2-7 and the DNA end casts doubt on the J call. Germline assignment: CDR1 KGHSH and CDR2 LQKENI. This CDR3 has 16 residues.

The chain recombines TRBV2 with TRBJ2-3; TRBD2 agrees at 16 bases. J gave up 4 bases and V 5 bases, and 3 bases lay outside the gene matches. Per the germline V gene, CDR1 is SNHLY and CDR2 is FYNNEI. The CDR3 length is 16 residues. The CDR3 DNA sequence: TGTGCCAGCAGTCAAGGGACTAGCGGGGGGGCAGATACGCAGTATTTT. Translation gives CASSQGTSGGADTQYF.

Comment on this clone: Other DNA variants within this sample encode the same CDR3. The chain couples TRBV5-1 to TRBJ2-7; D is uncertain. CDR1 and CDR2 from the germline V gene are SGHRS and YFSETQ. The V gene lost 2 bases and the J gene lost 6 bases, with 6 bases spanning the gap. This CDR3 is built from 11 residues. Here the CDR3 DNA reads TGCGCCAGCAGCTTCCGAGGCGAGCAGTACTTC. Translated, it gives CASSFRGEQYF.

This clone has just a few counts. The chain is built from TRBV2 and TRBJ2-1; TRBD2 matches at 10 bases. V dropped 5 bases and J dropped 0; count of bases not matched to a gene: 4. This CDR3 has 16 amino acids. CDR1 is SNHLY, CDR2 FYNNEI, per germline. The CDR3, as DNA: TGTGCCAGCAGTCCCCTAGCGGGGGCCTCCTACAATGAGCAGTTCTTC. Translating it yields CASSPLAGASYNEQFF.

Only a few counts were recorded for this clone. The chain uses TRBV5-4 and TRBJ1-1, with a possible D match to TRBD1 (5 bases). V was trimmed by 7 bases and J by 0 bases, leaving 13 bases between them. Germline V gives CDR1 SGHNT, CDR2 YYREEE (reference sequence). This CDR3 is 14 amino acids long. The CDR3 nucleotides read TGTGCCAGCTCGCACGGGGGGATGAACACTGAAGCTTTCTTT. It translates to CASSHGGMNTEAFF.

At least ten counts were recorded for this clone. This rearrangement joins TRBV6-5 to TRBJ1-2, with TRBD1 matching 11 bases. Germline CDR1 is MNHEY and CDR2 is SVGAGI. This CDR3 is 14 amino acids long. The junction had 1 base not matched to a gene; V was cut back by 3 bases and J by 4 bases. The CDR3 is CASSYGTGGYGYTF. The CDR3 DNA sequence: TGTGCCAGCAGTTATGGGACAGGGGGCTATGGCTACACCTTC.

The chain couples TRBV10-3 to TRBJ1-5, with D maybe TRBD1 (5 bases). V gave up 3 bases and J gave up 3 bases, with 9 bases separating them. In germline, CDR1 is ENHRY, CDR2 SYGVKD. The CDR3 is 14 amino acids. CDR3 sequence reads: CAISDRQNNQPQHF. The CDR3, as DNA: TGTGCCATCAGTGATCGACAGAACAATCAGCCCCAGCATTTT.

The chain combines TRBV14 with TRBJ1-3; no firm D call. This CDR3 comprises 15 residues. The ends were cut back, 4 bases at V and 2 bases at J, with 12 bases in the middle. Germline lookup yields CDR1 SGHDN and CDR2 FVKESK. In DNA form, the CDR3 reads TGTGCCAGCAGCCCCCAGGAGATCCCTGGAAACACCATATATTTT. Its translation: CASSPQEIPGNTIYF. Full variable domain (outside the CDR3, taken from reference TRBV14 and TRBJ1-3): EAGVTQFPSHSVIEKGQTVTLRCDPISGHDNLYWYRRVMGKEIKFLLHFVKESKQDESGMPNNRFLAERTGGTYSTLKVQPAELEDSGVYFCASSPQEIPGNTIYFGEGSWLTVV.

V and J are TRBV7-2 and TRBJ2-1; 7 nucleotides align to TRBD1. This CDR3 region has 13 residues. V was clipped by 5 bases and J by 5 bases; unmatched bases: 3. Per the germline V gene, CDR1 is SGHTA and CDR2 is FQGNSA. The chain's CDR3 is CASSPGQNNEQFF. In DNA form, the CDR3 reads TGTGCCAGCAGCCCGGGACAGAACAATGAGCAGTTCTTC.

The chain carries TRBV6-7 and TRBJ2-2; no firm D call. TRBV6-7 is sorted into the ORF group, with uncertain function. The CDR3 consists of 13 residues. The V gene lost 0 bases and the J gene lost 7 bases, with 6 bases spanning the gap. CDR3 coding DNA: TGTGCCAGCAGTTACTCGATTGACGGGGAGCTGTTTTTT. Its protein is CASSYSIDGELFF.

This sequence joins TRBV13 and TRBJ1-2; no definite D call. Trimming removed 6 bases at V and 8 bases at J, with 25 bases between. The CDR3 has 16 residues. Per germline, CDR1 PRHDT and CDR2 FYEKMQ (reference sequence). CDR3 sequence: CASRARLKATNPGYTF. The DNA for the CDR3 is TGTGCCAGCAGGGCACGTCTGAAGGCCACCAACCCGGGCTACACCTTC.

V is TRBV5-1 and J is TRBJ1-4; 11 nucleotides align to TRBD1. Per the germline V gene, CDR1 is SGHRS and CDR2 is YFSETQ. Germline trimming cut 5 bases from V and 7 bases from J; bases unmatched to any gene: 7. This CDR3 has 15 amino acids. The CDR3 region is CASRDRTGGLEKLFF. Written as DNA, the CDR3 is TGCGCCAGCAGGGATAGGACAGGGGGCCTTGAAAAACTGTTTTTT.

This clone was observed a few times. The gene calls are TRBV7-9 and TRBJ2-1, with D tentatively TRBD2 (5 bases). V was cut by 3 bases and J by 5 bases, with 17 bases left in between. Germline assignment: CDR1 SEHNR and CDR2 FQNEAQ (reference sequence). The CDR3 has 16 residues. The CDR3 spells CASSLAYLSVDNEQFF. CDR3 coding DNA: TGTGCCAGCAGCTTGGCTTACCTTAGCGTCGACAATGAGCAGTTCTTC. The complete variable domain, with remaining parts taken from reference TRBV7-9 and TRBJ2-1, reads DTGVSQNPRHKITKRGQNVTFRCDPISEHNRLYWYRQTLGQGPEFLTYFQNEAQLEKSRLLSDRFSAERPKGSFSTLEIQRTEQGDSAMYLCASSLAYLSVDNEQFFGPGTRLTVL.

This clone was recorded a few times. The V and J genes are TRBV4-3 and TRBJ1-2; tentatively, D is TRBD1 (5 bases). With 0 bases removed from V and 1 base from J, the gap between germline ends came to 9 bases. The CDR3 contains 15 residues. The V gene's germline CDR1 is LGHNA and CDR2 YSLEER. The CDR3 loop is CASSQDPGNNYGYTF. The CDR3 DNA follows: TGCGCCAGCAGCCAAGATCCAGGGAATAACTATGGCTACACCTTC.

This clone was seen ten or more times. V usage is TRBV10-1 and J usage is TRBJ2-3; D call uncertain. With 6 bases removed from V and 1 base from J, the gap between germline ends came to 11 bases. The CDR3 totals 14 residues. Germline V CDR1 and CDR2: WNHNN, SYGVQD (reference sequence). CDR3 in DNA: TGCGCCAGCAGCCTGGGTATGGGCACAGATACGCAGTATTTT. Protein product: CASSLGMGTDTQYF.

As for this clone: This may stem from a read error, because a much larger clone lies one nucleotide away. The rearrangement links TRBV7-2 to TRBJ2-1; D remains unclear. Between the trimmed V and J ends, which lost 3 bases and 7 bases, there was a span of 7 bases. CDR1 and CDR2 (germline): SGHTA, FQGNSA. The CDR3 runs to 12 residues. The CDR3 sequence is CASSLDVNEQFF. DNA for the CDR3: TGTGCCAGCAGCTTGGACGTGAATGAGCAGTTCTTC. The variable domain in full, with the rest retrieved from reference TRBV7-2 and TRBJ2-1, is GAGVSQSPSNKVTEKGKDVELRCDPISGHTALYWYRQSLGQGLEFLIYFQGNSAPDKSGLPSDRFSAERTGGSVSTLTIQRTQQEDSAVYLCASSLDVNEQFFGPGTRLTVL.